The TCR beta chain under discussion was sequenced for a study of CD4 T cells in relation to SARS-CoV-2 and coronaviruses. Study-level information: Negative control cultures got HIV-1 Nef peptides or no peptide.

About this clone: Its target is not known.

CD4+ T cells from unexposed donors were obtained before the COVID-19 pandemic (2011-2018). The cells were cultured for over eight days before CD4+ T cells were isolated. This CDR3 comprises 15 residues. V shed 2 bases and J shed 1 base, with 11 bases lying between them. Germline-derived CDR1 and CDR2 are SGHTA and FQGTGA. Generated by immunoSEQ multiplex PCR, the TCRdb table keeps only in-frame clones and is missing some. The sample consists of fewer than 25,000 clones, 70% to 85% of them appearing once. The source material was CD4+ T cells from PBMCs, cultured in vitro. This sequence joins TRBV7-3 and TRBJ2-5, with D possibly matching TRBD2 (6 bases). The receptor was isolated from a human donor in good health. DNA for the CDR3: TGTGCCAGCAGCTTACATCAGGGACTCCAAGAGACCCAGTACTTC. Protein: CASSLHQGLQETQYF.